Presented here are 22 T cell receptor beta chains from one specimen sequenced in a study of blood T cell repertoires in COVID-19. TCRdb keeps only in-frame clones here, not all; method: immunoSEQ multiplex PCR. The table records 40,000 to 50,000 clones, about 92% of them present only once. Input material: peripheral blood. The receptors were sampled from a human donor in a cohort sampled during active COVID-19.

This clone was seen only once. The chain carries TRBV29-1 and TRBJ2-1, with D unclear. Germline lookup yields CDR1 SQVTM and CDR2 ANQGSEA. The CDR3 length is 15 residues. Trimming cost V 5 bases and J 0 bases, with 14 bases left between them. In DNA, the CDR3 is TGCAGCGTTCCCCCAAGAGAATTCTCCTACAATGAGCAGTTCTTC. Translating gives CSVPPREFSYNEQFF.

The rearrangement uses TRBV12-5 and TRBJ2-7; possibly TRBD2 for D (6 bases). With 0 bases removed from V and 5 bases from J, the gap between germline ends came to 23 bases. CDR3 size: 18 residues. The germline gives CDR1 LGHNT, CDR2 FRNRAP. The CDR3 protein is CASGLVSPRGTLANEQYF. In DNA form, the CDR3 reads TGTGCTAGTGGTTTGGTAAGTCCTCGGGGGACCCTTGCCAACGAGCAGTACTTC. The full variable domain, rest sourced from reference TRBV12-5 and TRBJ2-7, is DARVTQTPRHKVTEMGQEVTMRCQPILGHNTVFWYRQTMMQGLELLAYFRNRAPLDDSGMPKDRFSAEMPDATLATLKIQPSEPRDSAVYFCASGLVSPRGTLANEQYFGPGTRLTVT.

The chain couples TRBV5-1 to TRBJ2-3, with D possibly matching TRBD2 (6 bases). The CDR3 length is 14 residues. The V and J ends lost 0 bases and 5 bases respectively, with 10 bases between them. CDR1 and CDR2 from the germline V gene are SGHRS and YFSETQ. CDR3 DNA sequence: TGCGCCAGCAGCTTGGCGTCGGGGGTAGATACGCAGTATTTT. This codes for CASSLASGVDTQYF. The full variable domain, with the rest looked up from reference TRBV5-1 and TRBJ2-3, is KAGVTQTPRYLIKTRGQQVTLSCSPISGHRSVSWYQQTPGQGLQFLFEYFSETQRNKGNFPGRFSGRQFSNSRSEMNVSTLELGDSALYLCASSLASGVDTQYFGPGTRLTVL.

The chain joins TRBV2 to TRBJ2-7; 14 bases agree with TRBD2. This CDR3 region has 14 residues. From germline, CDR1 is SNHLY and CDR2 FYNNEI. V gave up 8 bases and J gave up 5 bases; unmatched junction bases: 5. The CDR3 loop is CASGGLAGEDEQYF. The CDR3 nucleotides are TGTGCCAGCGGGGGACTAGCGGGAGAAGACGAGCAGTACTTC.

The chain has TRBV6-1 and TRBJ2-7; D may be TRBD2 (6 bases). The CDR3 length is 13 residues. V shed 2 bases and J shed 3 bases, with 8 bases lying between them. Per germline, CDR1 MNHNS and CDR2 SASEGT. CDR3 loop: CASSEQGGYEQYF. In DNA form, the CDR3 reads TGTGCCAGCAGTGAACAGGGAGGCTACGAGCAGTACTTC.

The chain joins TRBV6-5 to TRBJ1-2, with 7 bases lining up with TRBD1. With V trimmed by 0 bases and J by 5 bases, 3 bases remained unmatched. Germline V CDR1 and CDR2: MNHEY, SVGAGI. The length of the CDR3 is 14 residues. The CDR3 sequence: CASSYSGTAYGYTF. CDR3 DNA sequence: TGTGCCAGCAGTTACTCGGGGACAGCTTATGGCTACACCTTC.

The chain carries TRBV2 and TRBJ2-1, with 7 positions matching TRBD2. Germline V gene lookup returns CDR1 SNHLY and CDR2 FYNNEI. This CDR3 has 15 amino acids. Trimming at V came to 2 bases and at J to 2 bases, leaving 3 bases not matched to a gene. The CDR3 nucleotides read TGTGCCAGCAGTGAACGCGGGAGTACCTACAATGAGCAGTTCTTC. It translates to CASSERGSTYNEQFF.

The DNA of the CDR3 is TGTGCCAGCAGTCCCTCGGGGTATAGCAATCAGCCCCAGCATTTT. Its protein product is CASSPSGYSNQPQHF. The chain is built from TRBV6-5 and TRBJ1-5; D is unresolved. V was cut by 5 bases and J by 0 bases, with 11 bases left in between. This CDR3 is 15 amino acids long. Germline assignment: CDR1 MNHEY and CDR2 SVGAGI.

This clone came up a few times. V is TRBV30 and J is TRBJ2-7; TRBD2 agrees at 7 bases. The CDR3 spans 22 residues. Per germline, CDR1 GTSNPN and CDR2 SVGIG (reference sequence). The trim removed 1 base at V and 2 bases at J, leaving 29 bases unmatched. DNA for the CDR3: TGTGCCTGGAGTGGGACTTGGGCGCTAGGCGGGAGTGGGGGAAAGGTTACCTACGAGCAGTACTTC. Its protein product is CAWSGTWALGGSGGKVTYEQYF.

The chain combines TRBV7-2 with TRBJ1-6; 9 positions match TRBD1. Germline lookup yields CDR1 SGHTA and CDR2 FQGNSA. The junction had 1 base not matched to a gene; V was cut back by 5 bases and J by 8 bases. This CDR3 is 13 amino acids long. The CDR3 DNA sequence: TGTGCCAGCAGCCGGACAGGGGATTCACCCCTCCACTTT. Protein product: CASSRTGDSPLHF.

CDR3 residues: CATSTGSADTQYF. In nucleotides, the CDR3 is TGTGCCACCAGCACGGGGAGCGCAGATACGCAGTATTTT. The V and J genes are TRBV15 and TRBJ2-3; a possible D gene is TRBD2 (5 bases). CDR1 is LNHNV and CDR2 is YYDKDF in the germline V gene (reference sequence). The CDR3 extends over 13 amino acids. V was cut by 4 bases and J by 4 bases, with 9 bases left in between.

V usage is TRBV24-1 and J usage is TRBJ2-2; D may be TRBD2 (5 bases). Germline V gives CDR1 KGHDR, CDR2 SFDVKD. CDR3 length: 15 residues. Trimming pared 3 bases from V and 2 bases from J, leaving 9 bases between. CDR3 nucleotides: TGTGCCACCAGTGATAACCGGGGTAACACCGGGGAGCTGTTTTTT. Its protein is CATSDNRGNTGELFF.

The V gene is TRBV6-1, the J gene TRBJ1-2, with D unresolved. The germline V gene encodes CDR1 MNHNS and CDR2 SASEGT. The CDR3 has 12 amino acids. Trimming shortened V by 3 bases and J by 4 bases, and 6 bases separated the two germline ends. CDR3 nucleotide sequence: TGTGCCAGCAGTGATCACATCTATGGCTACACCTTC. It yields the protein CASSDHIYGYTF.

The CDR3 reads CASSLDTVGGGGDTQYF. In DNA form, the CDR3 reads TGTGCCAGCAGCTTAGATACGGTCGGAGGGGGCGGTGATACGCAGTATTTT. The chain recombines TRBV11-3 with TRBJ2-3; D perhaps matches TRBD1 (7 bases). The CDR3 sequence is 17 residues long. Germline V gives CDR1 SGHNT, CDR2 YENEEA. The V end lost 0 bases, the J end lost 6 bases, and 19 bases lay between the germline ends.

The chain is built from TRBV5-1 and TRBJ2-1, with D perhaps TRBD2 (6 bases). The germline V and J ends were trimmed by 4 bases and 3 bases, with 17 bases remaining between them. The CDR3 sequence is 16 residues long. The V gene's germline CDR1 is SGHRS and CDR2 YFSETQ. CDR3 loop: CASSPGGVGIYNEQFF. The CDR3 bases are TGCGCCAGCAGCCCCGGGGGTGTGGGCATCTACAATGAGCAGTTCTTC. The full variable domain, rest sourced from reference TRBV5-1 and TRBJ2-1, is KAGVTQTPRYLIKTRGQQVTLSCSPISGHRSVSWYQQTPGQGLQFLFEYFSETQRNKGNFPGRFSGRQFSNSRSEMNVSTLELGDSALYLCASSPGGVGIYNEQFFGPGTRLTVL.

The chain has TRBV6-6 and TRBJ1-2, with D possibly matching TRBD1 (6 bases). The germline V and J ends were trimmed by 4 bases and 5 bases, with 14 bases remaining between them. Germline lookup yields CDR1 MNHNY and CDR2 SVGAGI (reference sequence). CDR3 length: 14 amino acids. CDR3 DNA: TGTGCCAGCAGTTCTTTTAGGGGGTCGTATGGCTACACCTTC. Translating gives CASSSFRGSYGYTF.

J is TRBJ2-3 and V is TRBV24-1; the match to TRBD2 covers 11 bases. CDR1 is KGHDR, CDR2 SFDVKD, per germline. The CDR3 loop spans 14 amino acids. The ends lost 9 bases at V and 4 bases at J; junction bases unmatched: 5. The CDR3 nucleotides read TGTGCCACCCGAACTAGCGGGAGCGCAGATACGCAGTATTTT. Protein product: CATRTSGSADTQYF.

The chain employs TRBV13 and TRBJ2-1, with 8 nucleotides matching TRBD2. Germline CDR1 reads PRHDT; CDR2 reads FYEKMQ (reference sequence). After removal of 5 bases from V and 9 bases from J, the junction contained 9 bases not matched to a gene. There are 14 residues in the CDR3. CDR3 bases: TGTGCCAGCAGCCCTAGGGGGAGCGGGGGTGAGCAGTTCTTC. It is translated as CASSPRGSGGEQFF.

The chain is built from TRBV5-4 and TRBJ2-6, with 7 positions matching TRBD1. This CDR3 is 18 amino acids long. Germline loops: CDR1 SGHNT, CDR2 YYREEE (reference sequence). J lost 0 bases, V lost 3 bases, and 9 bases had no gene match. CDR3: CASSCRDSYYSGANVLTF. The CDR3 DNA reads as TGTGCCAGCAGCTGCCGGGACAGCTACTACTCTGGGGCCAACGTCCTGACTTTC.

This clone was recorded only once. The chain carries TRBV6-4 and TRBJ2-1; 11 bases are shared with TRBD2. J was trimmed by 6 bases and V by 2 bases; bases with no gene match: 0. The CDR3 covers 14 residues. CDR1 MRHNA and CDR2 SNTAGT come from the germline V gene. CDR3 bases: TGTGCCAGCAGTGACGGACTAGCGGGCAATGAGCAGTTCTTC. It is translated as CASSDGLAGNEQFF.

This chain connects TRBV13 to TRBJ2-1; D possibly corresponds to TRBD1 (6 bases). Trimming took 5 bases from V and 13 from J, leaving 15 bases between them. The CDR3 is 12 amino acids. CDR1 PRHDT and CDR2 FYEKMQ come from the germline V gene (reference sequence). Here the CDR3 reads CASSNVDRTQFF. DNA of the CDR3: TGTGCCAGCAGCAACGTTGACAGGACACAGTTCTTC.

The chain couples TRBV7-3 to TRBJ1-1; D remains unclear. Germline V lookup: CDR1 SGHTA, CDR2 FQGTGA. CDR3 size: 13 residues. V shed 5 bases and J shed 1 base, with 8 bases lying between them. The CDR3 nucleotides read TGTGCCAGCAGCGTAGATCCGAACACTGAAGCTTTCTTT. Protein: CASSVDPNTEAFF.